The 26 T cell receptor beta chains listed next were all sequenced from one sample in a study of T cell repertoires in cytomegalovirus infection. TCRdb ran MiXCR on the reads and lists one entry per CDR3 protein. The data hold under 70,000 distinct CDR3 sequences, with about a third observed a single time. Their specific antigens are unknown. The specimen was PBMCs, sequenced either directly or after in vitro stimulation (not recorded which). These receptor sequences come from a human donor in good health (CMV status not recorded). Some clones in this sample may be carry-over from other donors' samples.

This clonotype was detected a few times. V is TRBV6-1 and J is TRBJ2-5; 7 bases fit TRBD1. CDR1 is MNHNS, CDR2 SASEGT, per germline. The CDR3 is made up of 15 amino acids. V was clipped by 1 base and J by 2 bases; unmatched bases: 4. The CDR3 sequence is CASSEEVGQQETQYF. DNA for the CDR3: TGTGCCAGCAGTGAAGAAGTGGGACAGCAAGAGACCCAGTACTTC.

The V call is TRBV5-4, the J call TRBJ1-1, with D uncertain. CDR1 is SGHNT, CDR2 YYREEE, per germline (reference sequence). The V and J ends lost 0 bases and 4 bases respectively, with 7 bases between them. The CDR3 is 13 residues long. Here the CDR3 reads CASSLGVTTEAFF. CDR3 DNA: TGTGCCAGCAGCTTGGGAGTGACCACTGAAGCTTTCTTT. Combining the CDR3 with reference TRBV5-4 and TRBJ1-1 gives the whole variable domain ETGVTQSPTHLIKTRGQQVTLRCSSQSGHNTVSWYQQALGQGPQFIFQYYREEENGRGNFPPRFSGLQFPNYSSELNVNALELDDSALYLCASSLGVTTEAFFGQGTRLTVV.

This chain uses TRBV7-6 with TRBJ2-1; 9 bases are shared with TRBD2. The CDR3 is 16 residues long. Germline V CDR1 and CDR2: SGHVS, FNYEAQ. Trimming took 5 bases from V and 1 from J; bases not matched to a gene: 6. CDR3 sequence: CASSVGTSSSYNEQFF. As DNA, the CDR3 is TGTGCCAGCAGCGTCGGGACTAGCAGTTCCTACAATGAGCAGTTCTTC.

The sample holds many counts of this clonotype. The V and J genes are TRBV7-2 and TRBJ2-4; D ambiguous. V was shortened by 5 bases and J by 4 bases, with 6 bases between the two germline ends. This CDR3 comprises 12 residues. Germline V lookup: CDR1 SGHTA, CDR2 FQGNSA. The chain's CDR3 is CASSARKNIQYF. CDR3 in DNA: TGTGCCAGCAGCGCGAGGAAAAACATTCAGTACTTC.

The rearrangement links TRBV20-1 to TRBJ2-3; D not certain. Germline V gene data show CDR1 as DFQATT and CDR2 as SNEGSKA (reference sequence). There are 14 residues in the CDR3. With 0 bases removed from V and 3 bases from J, the gap between germline ends came to 10 bases. In nucleotides, the CDR3 is TGCAGTGCTAGAGATTATCTGAAAACAGATACGCAGTATTTT. Translation: CSARDYLKTDTQYF.

Written as DNA, the CDR3 is TGTGCCAGTCGGCCCAGCGCAGGTTCACCCCTCCACTTT. Amino acid sequence: CASRPSAGSPLHF. The rearrangement links TRBV28 to TRBJ1-6; D not certain. The germline V and J ends were trimmed by 9 bases and 9 bases, with 15 bases remaining between them. CDR3 length: 13 amino acids. Germline CDR1 MDHEN, CDR2 SYDVKM.

In this sample, this clonotype turned up a few times. This sequence joins TRBV6-1 and TRBJ2-7; D is undetermined. This CDR3 contains 13 residues. CDR1 is MNHNS, CDR2 SASEGT, per germline. Trimming took 8 bases from V and 0 from J, leaving 11 bases between them. The CDR3 protein is CASHPISSYEQYF. CDR3 nucleotides: TGTGCCAGCCACCCGATTAGCTCCTACGAGCAGTACTTC.

The sample holds a few counts of this clonotype. The chain joins TRBV28 to TRBJ2-7; D is unclear. The CDR3 sequence is 15 residues long. Germline V lookup: CDR1 MDHEN, CDR2 SYDVKM. V was clipped by 4 bases and J by 1 base, with 14 bases between them. CDR3 DNA: TGTGCCAGCAGTTCCCCCTTAACAGTTTCCTACGAGCAGTACTTC. Amino acid sequence: CASSSPLTVSYEQYF.

The chain joins TRBV11-2 to TRBJ2-3; D uncertain. This CDR3 is built from 13 residues. From germline, CDR1 is SGHAT and CDR2 FQNNGV. Trimming pared 0 bases from V and 2 bases from J, leaving 3 bases between. The CDR3 loop reads CASSLDFTDTQYF. As DNA, the CDR3 is TGTGCCAGCAGCTTAGACTTCACAGATACGCAGTATTTT.

This clonotype has more than one count but fewer than ten. This sequence joins TRBV20-1 and TRBJ2-1; possibly TRBD2 for D (6 bases). CDR1 DFQATT and CDR2 SNEGSKA come from the germline V gene (reference sequence). With 6 bases removed from V and 3 bases from J, the gap between germline ends came to 15 bases. The CDR3 runs 14 residues. This chain's CDR3 is CSATARGNYNEQFF. CDR3 in DNA: TGCAGTGCGACCGCGCGCGGGAACTACAATGAGCAGTTCTTC.

In its sample, this clonotype was seen a few times. The chain uses TRBV14 and TRBJ2-3; a weak D match, TRBD2 (6 bases). CDR3 length: 18 amino acids. Between the trimmed V and J ends, which lost 2 bases and 1 base, there was a span of 19 bases. Germline CDR1 reads SGHDN; CDR2 reads FVKESK. The CDR3 spells CASSQSGPGVSGTDTQYF. CDR3 DNA: TGTGCCAGCAGCCAAAGTGGTCCGGGGGTCTCTGGCACAGATACGCAGTATTTT. Filled out from reference TRBV14 and TRBJ2-3, the complete variable domain reads EAGVTQFPSHSVIEKGQTVTLRCDPISGHDNLYWYRRVMGKEIKFLLHFVKESKQDESGMPNNRFLAERTGGTYSTLKVQPAELEDSGVYFCASSQSGPGVSGTDTQYFGPGTRLTVL.

This clonotype was counted ten times or more. This rearrangement joins TRBV7-2 to TRBJ2-4; the D call may be TRBD1 or TRBD2 (6 bases each). V shed 5 bases and J shed 0 bases, with 14 bases lying between them. This CDR3 comprises 16 residues. Germline V gene lookup returns CDR1 SGHTA and CDR2 FQGNSA. The CDR3 nucleotides are TGTGCCAGCAGCGGCAGGGGAGGTAGAGCCAAAAACATTCAGTACTTC. Protein product: CASSGRGGRAKNIQYF.

This clonotype has just a few counts. The chain joins TRBV6-2 or TRBV6-3 to TRBJ2-7, with D possibly matching TRBD2 (5 bases). Trimming removed 8 bases from V and 0 bases from J, with 17 bases in between. This CDR3 comprises 15 residues. CDR1 is MNHEY and CDR2 is SVGEGT in the germline V gene. The CDR3 loop reads CASDRRASISYEQYF. CDR3 in DNA: TGTGCCAGCGATCGAAGGGCTAGCATCTCCTACGAGCAGTACTTC.

This clonotype appeared a few times. The chain recombines TRBV11-2 with TRBJ2-6, with no clear D. This CDR3 is 16 amino acids long. The germline CDR1 and CDR2 sequences are SGHAT and FQNNGV. V was clipped by 5 bases and J by 0 bases, with 11 bases between them. The CDR3 spells CASSPYGSSGANVLTF. CDR3 DNA: TGTGCCAGCAGCCCATACGGTAGCTCTGGGGCCAACGTCCTGACTTTC.

The rearrangement uses TRBV11-2 and TRBJ2-1; TRBD2 matches 11 bases. V shed 5 bases, J shed 1 base, and the junction held 4 bases outside the gene matches. Germline CDR1 is SGHAT and CDR2 is FQNNGV. The CDR3 length is 16 residues. CDR3 DNA sequence: TGTGCCAGCAGCCTCCGGACTAGCGGGTCCTACAATGAGCAGTTCTTC. Translated: CASSLRTSGSYNEQFF.

The chain combines TRBV7-9 with TRBJ1-1; D remains ambiguous. Germline V gene data show CDR1 as SEHNR and CDR2 as FQNEAQ (reference sequence). The germline V and J ends were trimmed by 5 bases and 10 bases, with 14 bases remaining between them. The CDR3 runs 12 residues. Here the CDR3 reads CASSRRGVGAFF. CDR3 DNA: TGTGCCAGCAGCCGCCGGGGTGTTGGAGCTTTCTTT.

The J gene is TRBJ2-7, the V gene TRBV6-2 or TRBV6-3; tentative D call: TRBD1 (5 bases). Trimming removed 6 bases at V and 2 bases at J, with 11 bases between. CDR1 MNHEY and CDR2 SVGEGT come from the germline V gene. This CDR3 has 13 residues. The CDR3 DNA reads as TGTGCCAGCAGAGACAGAACCCCCTACGAGCAGTACTTC. Encoded protein: CASRDRTPYEQYF.

This rearrangement joins TRBV27 to TRBJ2-7; D gene ambiguous. Germline assignment: CDR1 MNHEY and CDR2 SMNVEV (reference sequence). V was clipped by 7 bases and J by 7 bases, with 14 bases between them. This CDR3 spans 12 amino acids. CDR3 residues: CASNDPGFEQYF. The CDR3 DNA is TGTGCCAGCAACGACCCGGGTTTTGAGCAGTACTTC.

CDR3 in DNA: TGTGCCAGCAGCCCAAACTTTTTCGTGGGAGGGCGGGATGAGCAGTTCTTC. It translates to CASSPNFFVGGRDEQFF. V usage is TRBV6-2 or TRBV6-3 and J usage is TRBJ2-1; 7 nucleotides align to TRBD2. The J segment lost 8 bases and the V segment lost 6 bases, leaving 19 bases of the junction unmatched. The CDR3 covers 17 residues. Germline values: CDR1 MNHEY, CDR2 SVGEGT.

This clonotype was seen many times. The chain joins TRBV7-8 to TRBJ1-5; D gene unclear. The CDR3 has 15 residues. Germline V gene sequence: CDR1 SGHVS, CDR2 FQNEAQ. V was pared by 1 base and J by 3 bases, with 10 bases between. CDR3 sequence: CASSLGTEANQPQHF. The CDR3 nucleotides read TGTGCCAGCAGCTTAGGGACGGAAGCCAATCAGCCCCAGCATTTT. Combining the CDR3 with reference TRBV7-8 and TRBJ1-5 gives the whole variable domain GAGVSQSPRYKVAKRGQDVALRCDPISGHVSLFWYQQALGQGPEFLTYFQNEAQLDKSGLPSDRFFAERPEGSVSTLKIQRTQQEDSAVYLCASSLGTEANQPQHFGDGTRLSIL.

This clonotype was seen only a few times. The rearrangement links TRBV6-5 to TRBJ2-7, with D tentatively TRBD1 (6 bases). The CDR3 length is 12 residues. Trimming pared 2 bases from V and 11 bases from J, leaving 13 bases between. Per the germline V gene, CDR1 is MNHEY and CDR2 is SVGAGI. In DNA, the CDR3 is TGTGCCAGCAGTTACGGCACAGGGAAGGAGTACTTC. It codes for CASSYGTGKEYF.

The chain carries TRBV6-1 and TRBJ2-1, with 8 bases matching TRBD1. The CDR3 has 14 residues. V lost 5 bases, J lost 5 bases, and 5 bases stayed unmatched. Per the germline V gene, CDR1 is MNHNS and CDR2 is SASEGT. The CDR3 DNA sequence: TGTGCCAGCAGTTGGACAGGGACAGACAATGAGCAGTTCTTC. This sequence encodes CASSWTGTDNEQFF.

The chain couples TRBV6-1 to TRBJ2-3, with TRBD1 matching over 8 bases. V lost 9 bases and J lost 3; bases outside the gene matches: 2. Germline loops: CDR1 MNHNS, CDR2 SASEGT. The CDR3 runs to 12 residues. CDR3 protein: CASGQGTDTQYF. In DNA, the CDR3 is TGTGCCAGTGGACAGGGTACAGATACGCAGTATTTT.

This clonotype has more than one count but fewer than ten. The chain couples TRBV12-3 or TRBV12-4 to TRBJ2-1; a weak D match, TRBD1 (6 bases). The V gene lost 3 bases and the J gene lost 2 bases, with 8 bases spanning the gap. The CDR3 is 14 residues long. CDR3 sequence reads: CASSLGAAYNEQFF. For the CDR3, the DNA is TGTGCCAGCAGTTTGGGGGCGGCCTACAATGAGCAGTTCTTC.

The gene calls are TRBV7-9 and TRBJ2-7, with 7 bases lining up with TRBD2. V trimming: 5 bases; J trimming: 6 bases; junction bases outside the gene matches: 22. CDR3 size: 18 residues. Germline V lookup: CDR1 SEHNR, CDR2 FQNEAQ (reference sequence). In DNA, the CDR3 is TGTGCCAGCAGCCCTCTCCTCCAGACGGGACTATCCTCCCGCGAGCAGTACTTC. Protein: CASSPLLQTGLSSREQYF. Looking up the rest from reference TRBV7-9 and TRBJ2-7 gives the full variable domain: DTGVSQNPRHKITKRGQNVTFRCDPISEHNRLYWYRQTLGQGPEFLTYFQNEAQLEKSRLLSDRFSAERPKGSFSTLEIQRTEQGDSAMYLCASSPLLQTGLSSREQYFGPGTRLTVT.

The chain couples TRBV4-1 to TRBJ2-1, with 10 positions matching TRBD1. The CDR3 totals 13 residues. From germline, CDR1 is MGHRA and CDR2 YSYEKL. With V trimmed by 3 bases and J by 8 bases, 1 base remained unmatched. CDR3 loop: CASSQTGGYEQFF. The CDR3 DNA reads TGCGCCAGCAGCCAGACAGGGGGCTATGAGCAGTTCTTC.